The 3 T cell receptor beta chains below were found in one sample sequenced in a study of shared clonotypes between healthy human individuals. The table came from immunoSEQ multiplex PCR; TCRdb's copy has only in-frame clones and leaves some out. Altogether 2 million to 2.5 million clones are present, 80% to 95% being singletons, with the ten largest covering around 0.38%. Sequenced: naive CD4+ T cells from PBMCs. Specified subset: CD45RA+ positively selected. Every receptor here comes from a man aged 18 to 35 in good health. Some clones in this sample may be carry-over from other donors' samples.

This clone was observed a single time. This chain's CDR3 is CASSLRLADNNEQFF. CDR3 sequence (DNA): TGTGCCAGCAGCTTGAGACTAGCGGACAACAATGAGCAGTTCTTC. This chain uses TRBV7-9 with TRBJ2-1; 9 bases match TRBD2. The ends lost 3 bases at V and 5 bases at J; junction bases unmatched: 5. Germline CDR1 SEHNR, CDR2 FQNEAQ (reference sequence). The CDR3 extends over 15 amino acids. Full variable domain (outside the CDR3, taken from reference TRBV7-9 and TRBJ2-1): DTGVSQNPRHKITKRGQNVTFRCDPISEHNRLYWYRQTLGQGPEFLTYFQNEAQLEKSRLLSDRFSAERPKGSFSTLEIQRTEQGDSAMYLCASSLRLADNNEQFFGPGTRLTVL.

The chain links TRBV5-1 to TRBJ2-1; possibly TRBD1 for D (5 bases). Looked up from germline, CDR1 is SGHRS and CDR2 is YFSETQ. Trimming stripped 4 bases from V and 9 bases from J, with 14 bases between. The CDR3 length is 13 residues. The CDR3 bases are TGCGCCAGCAGCCCTGGGGATGACAGTGAGCAGTTCTTC. Its protein product is CASSPGDDSEQFF.

The chain has TRBV6-1 and TRBJ2-7, with TRBD2 as a possible D gene (6 bases). CDR3 length: 13 residues. V was cut by 10 bases and J by 6 bases, with 19 bases left in between. CDR1 is MNHNS, CDR2 SASEGT, per germline. In DNA form, the CDR3 reads TGTGCCACCGGGGGACTCGCGACTACCGAGCAGTACTTC. This sequence encodes CATGGLATTEQYF.